This T cell receptor (beta chain) was sequenced for a study of CD8+CD57+ T cells in acquired aplastic anemia (dated by TCRdb to the late 2010s). Regarding the study in general: Extracted DNA from sorted CD4+ and CD8+ cells averaged around 3.3 ug, ranging from about 0.17 to 30 ug. An average of approximately 9.8 million reads for CD4+ cells and approximately 11 million reads for CD8+ cells was obtained from healthy donor samples. Here is what the overall study found, with its caveats: About 29 CD8+ CDR3 sequences were found to be shared between patients and controls, but these sequences appeared to be highly expressed in patients and within the immunodominant clones of the patients. CD8+ Simpson's diversity did not differ significantly between patients and healthy controls (P=0.060).

TCR repertoires of sorted CD4+ and CD8+ blood T cells from severe aplastic anemia patients and healthy subjects were deep-sequenced in the study. Ficoll-Paque density gradient centrifugation was used to isolate peripheral blood mononuclear cells. CD4+ and CD8+ T cells were sorted by FACS or magnetic beads before DNA extraction. With respect to this clonotype: Its antigen specificity is not known. It has no much larger one-base neighbor in the sample; base qualities were not kept.

TCR beta VDJ combination and CDR3 sequence profiling used genomic DNA as the template. An Illumina HiSeq 2000 was used for TCR repertoire sequencing. The original methods were these. TRBV/TRBJ rearrangement plots, CDR3 size and DJ length profiles, and Simpson's diversity index were used to evaluate the repertoires. Whichever DNA sequence was most abundant in the deep sequencing data was defined as the immunodominant clone. CDR3 amino acid sequences were screened for sharing across subjects and compared with published repertoires and the VDJdb database. The public reads were reprocessed in TCRdb via fastp at Q25 and MiXCR, keeping in-frame beta chains. Rows merge per CDR3 protein into single entries with the most common DNA and genes. In this record, the V and J calls reflect TCRdb's handling and not the investigators' own analysis. The sample records around 180,000 distinct CDR3 sequences, 63% of which are singletons. 35% to 50% of the sample goes to the ten largest clones.

V is pared back by 0 bases and J by 4 bases, with 9 bases lying between the germline termini. The germline V gene (reference sequence) gives CDR1 as GTSNPN and CDR2 as SVGIG. The CDR3 runs 13 residues from the cysteine to the phenylalanine. The only DNA kept is the CDR3, 39 bases in frame from the first base. The clonotype was recovered from a human donor in good health. Sequenced: sorted CD4+, CD8+, or CD8+CD57+ T cells (not recorded which) from PBMCs. The chain uses TRBV30 and TRBJ1-1; too little of a D gene remains to name it. The CDR3 protein sequence reads: CAWSVWEGTEAFF. The DNA is as follows: TGTGCCTGGAGTGTATGGGAAGGCACTGAAGCTTTCTTT. Full variable domain (CDR3 extended with the reference TRBV30 and TRBJ1-1 proteins): SQTIHQWPATLVQPVGSPLSLECTVEGTSNPNLYWYRQAAGRGLQLLFYSVGIGQISSEVPQNLSASRPQDRQFILSSKKLLLSDSGFYLCAWSVWEGTEAFFGQGTRLTVV.